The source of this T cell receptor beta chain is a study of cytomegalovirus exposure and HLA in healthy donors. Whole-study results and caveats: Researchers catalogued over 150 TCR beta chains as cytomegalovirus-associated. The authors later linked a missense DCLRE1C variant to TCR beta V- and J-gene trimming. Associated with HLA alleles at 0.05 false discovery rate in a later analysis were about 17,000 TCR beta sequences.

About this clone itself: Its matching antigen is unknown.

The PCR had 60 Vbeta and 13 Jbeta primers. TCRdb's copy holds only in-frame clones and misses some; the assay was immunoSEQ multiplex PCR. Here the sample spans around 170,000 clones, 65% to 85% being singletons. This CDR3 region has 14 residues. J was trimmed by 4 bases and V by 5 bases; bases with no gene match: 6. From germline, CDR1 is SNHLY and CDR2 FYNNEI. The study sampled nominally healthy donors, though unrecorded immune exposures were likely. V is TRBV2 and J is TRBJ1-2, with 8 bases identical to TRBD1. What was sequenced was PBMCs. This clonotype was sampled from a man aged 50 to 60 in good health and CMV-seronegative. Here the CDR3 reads CASSNRGSSYGYTF. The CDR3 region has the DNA TGTGCCAGCAGTAACAGGGGGTCTTCCTATGGCTACACCTTC.